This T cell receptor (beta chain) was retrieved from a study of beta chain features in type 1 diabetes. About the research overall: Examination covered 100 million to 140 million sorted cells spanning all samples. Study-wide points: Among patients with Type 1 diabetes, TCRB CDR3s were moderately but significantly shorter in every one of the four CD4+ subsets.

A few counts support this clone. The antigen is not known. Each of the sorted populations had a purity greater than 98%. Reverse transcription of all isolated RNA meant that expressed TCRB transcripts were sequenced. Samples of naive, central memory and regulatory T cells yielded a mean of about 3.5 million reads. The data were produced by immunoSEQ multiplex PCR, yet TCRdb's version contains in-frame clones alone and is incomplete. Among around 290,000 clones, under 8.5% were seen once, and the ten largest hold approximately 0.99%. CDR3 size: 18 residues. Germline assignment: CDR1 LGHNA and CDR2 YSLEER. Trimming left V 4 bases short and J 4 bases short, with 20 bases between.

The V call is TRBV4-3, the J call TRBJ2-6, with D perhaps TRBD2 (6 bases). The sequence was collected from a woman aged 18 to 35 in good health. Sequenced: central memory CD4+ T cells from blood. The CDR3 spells CASSPGGGRTGGANVLTF. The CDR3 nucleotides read TGCGCCAGCAGCCCGGGTGGAGGGAGAACGGGCGGGGCCAACGTCCTGACTTTC.